This T cell receptor beta chain comes out of a study of blood T cell repertoires in COVID-19. Study-level background: The United States, Italy and Spain were the sources of the acute and convalescent COVID-19 samples. T cells, B-cell-depleted T cells, or PBMCs provided the cDNA or gDNA that served as material.

Per the authors' pipeline: Estimation of nucleated cell counts was performed using reference gene primer amplification. Measured with immunoSEQ multiplex PCR; TCRdb has only the in-frame clones, and not every one. V, J and clone size derive from that table, while D and trimming were established from the DNA sequence. The data show 110,000 to 150,000 clones, approximately 78% seen once. The junction had 10 bases not matched to a gene; V was cut back by 8 bases and J by 7 bases. The CDR3 totals 14 residues. The germline V gene has CDR1 WSHSY and CDR2 SAAADI. The rearrangement links TRBV10-2 to TRBJ2-2, with 7 positions matching TRBD2. The sample consisted of peripheral blood. The clonotype originates from a woman aged 80 or older with acute or convalescent COVID-19. The CDR3 loop is CASRRGGPVGELFF. The DNA for the CDR3 is TGCGCCAGCCGGAGGGGAGGGCCGGTCGGGGAGCTGTTTTTT.